This T cell receptor (beta chain) was observed in a study of Graves' ophthalmopathy and Graves' hyperthyroidism (dated by TCRdb to 2017 to 2018). With regard to the full study: Peripheral blood was collected at initial diagnosis, before any treatment. TCR beta repertoire signatures were used to distinguish Graves' ophthalmopathy from Graves' hyperthyroidism and to predict progression to ophthalmopathy. In total, some 130 blood samples were TCR-sequenced: fewer than 50 ophthalmopathy, under 80 hyperthyroidism and 17 hyperthyroidism-to-ophthalmopathy patients. To explore V-J signatures that separate ophthalmopathy from hyperthyroidism, a discovery set of 95 to 100 patients was enrolled, consisting of more than 40 with ophthalmopathy and around 57 with stable hyperthyroidism. The independent validation cohort included approximately 19 hyperthyroidism patients plus 17 patients who later progressed from hyperthyroidism to ophthalmopathy. In roughly 6 hyperthyroidism patients, T-cell repertoires of thyroid tissue and blood were compared. Following sample collection, hyperthyroidism patients were given methimazole at a starting dose of 30 mg daily, and ophthalmopathy patients were given high-dose intravenous methylprednisolone. The 90 to 100 discovery patients were randomly divided into training and test sets at a 7:3 ratio.

For repertoire sequencing, TCR beta CDR3 regions were amplified from RNA transcripts. The first round of RT-PCR was done with HTBI primers and the Qiagen OneStep RT-PCR kit, and was followed by a second round of multiplex PCR, then size selection and purification. Libraries were sequenced paired-end with 100 bp reads on an Illumina HiSeq2000. On the study's bioinformatics: Reads were processed with SOAPnuke, discarding reads with adapters, uncalled bases, mean Phred below 15, or no exact constant-primer or identifier match. COPE v1.2.5 was used to merge high-quality paired reads. Each unique nucleotide sequence was defined as a clonotype, and clonotypes were aligned to IMGT TRB V, D and J references with MiTCR v1.1. The analysis was limited to V-J combinations with a frequency above 0.0001, which together covered approximately 99% of the repertoires. A TCR clonal expansion and chaos score per V-J combination was defined as the ratio of F50 clonal expansion to chaos observed in the TCRdist matrix. Features were reduced by Welch's t-statistics and random forest to more than 10 V-J combinations, which fed a naive Bayes classifier. The Morisita-Horn index was used to measure how similar the thyroid and blood repertoires were. TCRdb redid the processing of the public reads, applying fastp at Q25 and MiXCR, and retained in-frame beta chains. CDR3 protein sequences are deduplicated, and each keeps its most common genes and DNA. The V and J calls reflect TCRdb's pipeline rather than the authors' work. This sample gives about 220,000 distinct CDR3 sequences in total; roughly a fifth of them show up just once. The top ten clones comprise roughly 39% of the sample.

The ophthalmopathy patients had moderately to severely active disease, with a Clinical Activity Score of 3 or higher, a NOSPECS grade of 4 or higher, and a disease duration of less than 3 months. Patients were excluded if they had other autoimmune diseases, uncontrolled infections, pregnancy or lactation. Diagnosis was based on clinical symptoms, serum thyroxine, TRAb, thyroid ultrasound and orbital computed tomography. PBMCs were isolated from about 10 ml of fresh peripheral blood by Ficoll-Paque density gradient centrifugation. Trizol reagent was used to extract the total RNA, and its quality was then checked on an Agilent 2100 Bioanalyzer. Summary of the overall study and its limitations: Most expanded thyroid clonotypes with a frequency above 0.001 also appeared in blood, which suggests that blood repertoires may reflect the immune response in the thyroid. In validation, the model predicted ophthalmopathy progression with roughly 68% sensitivity and 72.22% specificity; eleven to twelve predicted patients were CT-confirmed with GO in a median of around 6 months. The 13-signature model separated ophthalmopathy from stable hyperthyroidism with 87.88% sensitivity and 81.08% specificity in cross-validation, and 80%/75% in the test set. No statistical method was used to predetermine the sample size, and group allocation was not hidden from the investigators.

Only a few counts were recorded for this clonotype. Its antigen has not been determined. No much larger clone is present one base from it, and per-base qualities are unavailable. The CDR3 goes from the cysteine to the phenylalanine over 12 residues. Only the CDR3 DNA stays, 36 bases, in frame from base 1. CDR1 and CDR2, per the germline V gene, are SGHAT and FQNNGV. Trimming takes 2 bases from V and 14 bases from J, and the germline ends sit 10 bases apart. This sequence was found in a woman aged 45-60 years with Graves' ophthalmopathy. Donor details come from another sample of the same person, matched by shared clones. In this chain, TRBV11-2 is recombined with TRBJ1-6; no confident D gene assignment can be made. Sequenced input: peripheral blood. At the DNA level, the sequence is TGTGCCAGCAGCTTACGGCAATCGTCCCTCCACTTT. Translated, this gives CASSLRQSSLHF.